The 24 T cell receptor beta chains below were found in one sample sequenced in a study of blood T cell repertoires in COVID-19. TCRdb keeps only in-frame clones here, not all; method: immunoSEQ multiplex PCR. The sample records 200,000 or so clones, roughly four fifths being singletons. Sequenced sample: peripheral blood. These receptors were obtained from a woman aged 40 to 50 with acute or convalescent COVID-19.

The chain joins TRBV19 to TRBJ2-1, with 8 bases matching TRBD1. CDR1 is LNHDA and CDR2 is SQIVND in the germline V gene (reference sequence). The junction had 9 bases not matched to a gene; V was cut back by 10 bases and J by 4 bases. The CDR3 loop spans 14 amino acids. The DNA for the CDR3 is TGTGCCACTCGACAGGGGTCGGGGTACAATGAGCAGTTCTTC. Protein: CATRQGSGYNEQFF.

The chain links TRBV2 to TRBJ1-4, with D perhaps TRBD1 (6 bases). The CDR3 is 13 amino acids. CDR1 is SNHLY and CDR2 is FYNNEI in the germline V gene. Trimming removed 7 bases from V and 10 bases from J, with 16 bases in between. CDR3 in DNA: TGTGCCAGCAAGGGGGGGGAGGTCGGAAAACTGTTTTTT. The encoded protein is CASKGGEVGKLFF.

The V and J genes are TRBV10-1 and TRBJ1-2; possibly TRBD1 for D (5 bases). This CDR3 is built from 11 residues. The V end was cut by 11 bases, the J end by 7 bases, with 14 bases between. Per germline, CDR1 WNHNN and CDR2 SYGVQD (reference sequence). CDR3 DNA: TGCGCCCCCAAGGGGCAAGGTGGCTACACCTTC. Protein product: CAPKGQGGYTF.

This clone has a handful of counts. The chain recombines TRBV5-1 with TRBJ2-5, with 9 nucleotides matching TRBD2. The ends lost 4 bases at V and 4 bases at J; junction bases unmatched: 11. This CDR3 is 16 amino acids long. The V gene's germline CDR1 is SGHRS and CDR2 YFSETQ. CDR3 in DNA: TGCGCCAGCAGCCCCGGTGGCGGGGGGGCAGGAGAGACCCAGTACTTC. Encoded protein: CASSPGGGGAGETQYF.

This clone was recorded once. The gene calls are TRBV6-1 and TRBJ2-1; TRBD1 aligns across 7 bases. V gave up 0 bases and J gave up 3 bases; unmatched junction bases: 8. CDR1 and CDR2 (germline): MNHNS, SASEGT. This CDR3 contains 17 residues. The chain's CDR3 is CASSEAYTGTVYNEQFF. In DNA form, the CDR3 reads TGTGCCAGCAGTGAAGCTTATACCGGGACAGTCTACAATGAGCAGTTCTTC.

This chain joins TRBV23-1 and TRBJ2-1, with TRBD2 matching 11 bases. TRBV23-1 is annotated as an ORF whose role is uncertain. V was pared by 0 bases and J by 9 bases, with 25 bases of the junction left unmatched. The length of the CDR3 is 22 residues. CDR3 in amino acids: CASSQSLIFSFGLAGGSGEQFF. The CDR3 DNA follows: TGCGCCAGCAGTCAATCTCTAATTTTTTCTTTTGGTCTAGCGGGAGGATCAGGTGAGCAGTTCTTC.

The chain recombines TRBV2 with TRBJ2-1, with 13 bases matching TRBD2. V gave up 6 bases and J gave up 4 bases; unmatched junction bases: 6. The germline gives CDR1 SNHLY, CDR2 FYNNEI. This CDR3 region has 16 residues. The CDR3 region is CASRLTSGGVYNEQFF. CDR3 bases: TGTGCCAGCAGGCTCACTAGCGGGGGGGTATACAATGAGCAGTTCTTC. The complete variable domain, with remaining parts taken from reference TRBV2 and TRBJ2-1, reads EPEVTQTPSHQVTQMGQEVILRCVPISNHLYFYWYRQILGQKVEFLVSFYNNEISEKSEIFDDQFSVERPDGSNFTLKIRSTKLEDSAMYFCASRLTSGGVYNEQFFGPGTRLTVL.

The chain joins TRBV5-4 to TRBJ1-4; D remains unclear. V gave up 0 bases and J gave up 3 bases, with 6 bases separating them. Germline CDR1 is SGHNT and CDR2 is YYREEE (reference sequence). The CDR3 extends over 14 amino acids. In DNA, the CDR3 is TGTGCCAGCAGCTTGGACTTTGCTAATGAAAAACTGTTTTTT. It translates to CASSLDFANEKLFF. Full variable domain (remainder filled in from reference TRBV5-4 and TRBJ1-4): ETGVTQSPTHLIKTRGQQVTLRCSSQSGHNTVSWYQQALGQGPQFIFQYYREEENGRGNFPPRFSGLQFPNYSSELNVNALELDDSALYLCASSLDFANEKLFFGSGTQLSVL.

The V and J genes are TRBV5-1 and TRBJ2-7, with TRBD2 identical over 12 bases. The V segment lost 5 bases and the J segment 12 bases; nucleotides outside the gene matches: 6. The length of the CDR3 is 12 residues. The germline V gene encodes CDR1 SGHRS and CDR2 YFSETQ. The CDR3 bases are TGCGCCAGCAGGATGACTAGCGGGAGAAGGTACTTC. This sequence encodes CASRMTSGRRYF. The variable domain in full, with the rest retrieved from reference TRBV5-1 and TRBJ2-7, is KAGVTQTPRYLIKTRGQQVTLSCSPISGHRSVSWYQQTPGQGLQFLFEYFSETQRNKGNFPGRFSGRQFSNSRSEMNVSTLELGDSALYLCASRMTSGRRYFGPGTRLTVT.

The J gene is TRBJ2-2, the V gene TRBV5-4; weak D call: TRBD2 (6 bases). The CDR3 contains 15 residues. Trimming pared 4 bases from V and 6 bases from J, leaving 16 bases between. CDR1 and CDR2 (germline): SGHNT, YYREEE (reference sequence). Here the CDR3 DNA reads TGTGCCAGCAGCCAGACTAGATATCCCTCCGGGGAGCTGTTTTTT. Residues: CASSQTRYPSGELFF. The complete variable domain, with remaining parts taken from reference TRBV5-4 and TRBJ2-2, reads ETGVTQSPTHLIKTRGQQVTLRCSSQSGHNTVSWYQQALGQGPQFIFQYYREEENGRGNFPPRFSGLQFPNYSSELNVNALELDDSALYLCASSQTRYPSGELFFGEGSRLTVL.

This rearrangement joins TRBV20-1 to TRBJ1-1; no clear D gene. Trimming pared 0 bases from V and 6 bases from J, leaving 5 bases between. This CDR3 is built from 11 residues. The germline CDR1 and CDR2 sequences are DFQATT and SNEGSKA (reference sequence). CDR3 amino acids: CSARDRSEAFF. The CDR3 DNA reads TGCAGTGCTAGAGACAGGTCTGAAGCTTTCTTT.

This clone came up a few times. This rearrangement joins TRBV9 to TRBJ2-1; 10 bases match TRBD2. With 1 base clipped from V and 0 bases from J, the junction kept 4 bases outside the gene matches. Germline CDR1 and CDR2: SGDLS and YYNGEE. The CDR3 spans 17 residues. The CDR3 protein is CASSVWASGSSYNEQFF. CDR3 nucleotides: TGTGCCAGCAGCGTATGGGCTAGCGGGAGCTCCTACAATGAGCAGTTCTTC.

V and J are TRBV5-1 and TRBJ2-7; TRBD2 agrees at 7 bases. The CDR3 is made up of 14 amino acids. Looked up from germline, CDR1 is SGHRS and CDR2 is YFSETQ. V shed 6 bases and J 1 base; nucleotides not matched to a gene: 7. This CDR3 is CASIKPGGSYEQYF. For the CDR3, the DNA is TGCGCCAGCATCAAACCCGGGGGGTCCTACGAGCAGTACTTC. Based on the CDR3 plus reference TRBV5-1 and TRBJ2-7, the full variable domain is KAGVTQTPRYLIKTRGQQVTLSCSPISGHRSVSWYQQTPGQGLQFLFEYFSETQRNKGNFPGRFSGRQFSNSRSEMNVSTLELGDSALYLCASIKPGGSYEQYFGPGTRLTVT.

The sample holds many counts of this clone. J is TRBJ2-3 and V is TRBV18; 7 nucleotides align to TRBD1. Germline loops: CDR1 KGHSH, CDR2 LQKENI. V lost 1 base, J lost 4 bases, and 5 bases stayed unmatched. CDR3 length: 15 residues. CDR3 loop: CASSPLNGQADTQYF. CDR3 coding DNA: TGTGCCAGCTCACCACTGAACGGACAGGCAGATACGCAGTATTTT.

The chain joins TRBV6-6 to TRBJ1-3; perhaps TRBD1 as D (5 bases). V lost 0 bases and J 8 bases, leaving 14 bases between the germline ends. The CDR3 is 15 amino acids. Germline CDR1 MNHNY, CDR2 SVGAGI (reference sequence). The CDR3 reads CASSYSGEGSHTIYF. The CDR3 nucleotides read TGTGCCAGCAGTTACTCGGGGGAGGGGTCTCACACCATATATTTT.

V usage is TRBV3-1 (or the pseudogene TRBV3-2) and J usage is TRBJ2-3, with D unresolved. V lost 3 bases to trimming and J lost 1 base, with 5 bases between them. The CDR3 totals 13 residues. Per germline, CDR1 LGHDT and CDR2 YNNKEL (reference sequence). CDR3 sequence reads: CASSHSGTDTQYF. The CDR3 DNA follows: TGTGCCAGCAGCCACTCCGGCACAGATACGCAGTATTTT.

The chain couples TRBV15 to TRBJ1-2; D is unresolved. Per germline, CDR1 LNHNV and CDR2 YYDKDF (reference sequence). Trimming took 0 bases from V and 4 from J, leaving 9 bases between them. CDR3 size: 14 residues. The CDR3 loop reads CATSRDADGYGYTF. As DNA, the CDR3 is TGTGCCACCAGCAGAGACGCGGATGGCTATGGCTACACCTTC.

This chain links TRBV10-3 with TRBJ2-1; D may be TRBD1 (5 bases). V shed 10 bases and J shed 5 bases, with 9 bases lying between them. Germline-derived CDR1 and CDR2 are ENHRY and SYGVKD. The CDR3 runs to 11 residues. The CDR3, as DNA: TGTGCCACGGAGACAGACAATGAGCAGTTCTTC. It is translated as CATETDNEQFF.

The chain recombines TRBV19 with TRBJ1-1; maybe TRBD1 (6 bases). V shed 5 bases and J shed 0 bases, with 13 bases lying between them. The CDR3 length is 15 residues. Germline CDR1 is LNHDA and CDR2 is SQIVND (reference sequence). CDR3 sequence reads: CASSPLTGVNTEAFF. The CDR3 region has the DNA TGTGCCAGTAGTCCCCTGACAGGTGTGAACACTGAAGCTTTCTTT.

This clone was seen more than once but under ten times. CDR3 loop: CASSQESSAGQGHGYTF. The CDR3 DNA is TGTGCCAGCAGCCAAGAGAGTTCTGCGGGCCAGGGGCATGGCTACACCTTC. The rearrangement joins TRBV4-2 to TRBJ1-2; a weak D match, TRBD1 (6 bases). This CDR3 is built from 17 residues. Looked up from germline, CDR1 is LGHNA and CDR2 is YNFKEQ. Trimming pared 0 bases from V and 6 bases from J, leaving 20 bases between.

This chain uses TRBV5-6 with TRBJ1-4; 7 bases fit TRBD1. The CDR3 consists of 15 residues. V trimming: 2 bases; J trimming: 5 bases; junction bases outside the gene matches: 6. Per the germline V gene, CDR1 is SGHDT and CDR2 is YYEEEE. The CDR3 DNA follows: TGTGCCAGCAGCTTTGACAGGGCCTCAAATGAAAAACTGTTTTTT. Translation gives CASSFDRASNEKLFF.

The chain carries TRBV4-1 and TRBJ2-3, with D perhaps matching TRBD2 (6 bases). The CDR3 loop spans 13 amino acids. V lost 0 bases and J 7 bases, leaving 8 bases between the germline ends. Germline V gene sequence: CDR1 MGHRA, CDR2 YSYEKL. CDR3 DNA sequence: TGCGCCAGCAGCCAAGAGGGGGGATATACGCAGTATTTT. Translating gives CASSQEGGYTQYF.

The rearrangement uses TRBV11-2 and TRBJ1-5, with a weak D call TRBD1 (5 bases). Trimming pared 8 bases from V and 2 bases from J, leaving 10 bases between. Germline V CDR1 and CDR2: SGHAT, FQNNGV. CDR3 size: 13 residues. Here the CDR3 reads CASGQGGNQPQHF. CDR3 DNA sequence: TGTGCCAGCGGCCAGGGTGGCAATCAGCCCCAGCATTTT.

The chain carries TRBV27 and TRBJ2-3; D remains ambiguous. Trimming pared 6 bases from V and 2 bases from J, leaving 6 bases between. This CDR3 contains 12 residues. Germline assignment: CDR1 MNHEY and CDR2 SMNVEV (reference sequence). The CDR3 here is CASSKFTDTQYF. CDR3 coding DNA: TGTGCCAGCAGCAAATTCACAGATACGCAGTATTTT.